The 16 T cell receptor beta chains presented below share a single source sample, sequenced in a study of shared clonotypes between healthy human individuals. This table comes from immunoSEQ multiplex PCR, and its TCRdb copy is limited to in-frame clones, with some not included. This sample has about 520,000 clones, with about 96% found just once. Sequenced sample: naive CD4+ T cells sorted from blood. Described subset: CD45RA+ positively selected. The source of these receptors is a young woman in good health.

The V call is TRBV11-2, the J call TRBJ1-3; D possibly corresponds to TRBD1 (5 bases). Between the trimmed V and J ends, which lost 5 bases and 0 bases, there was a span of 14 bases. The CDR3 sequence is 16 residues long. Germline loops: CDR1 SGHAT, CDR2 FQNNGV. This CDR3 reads CASSQPGGGSGNTIYF. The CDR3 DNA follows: TGTGCCAGCAGCCAACCCGGGGGGGGCTCTGGAAACACCATATATTTT.

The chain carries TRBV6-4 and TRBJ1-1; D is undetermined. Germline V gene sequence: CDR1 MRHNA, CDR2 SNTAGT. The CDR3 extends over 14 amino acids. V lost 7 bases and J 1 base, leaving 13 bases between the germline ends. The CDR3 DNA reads TGTGCCAGCACCCGTACCACATGGAACACTGAAGCTTTCTTT. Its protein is CASTRTTWNTEAFF.

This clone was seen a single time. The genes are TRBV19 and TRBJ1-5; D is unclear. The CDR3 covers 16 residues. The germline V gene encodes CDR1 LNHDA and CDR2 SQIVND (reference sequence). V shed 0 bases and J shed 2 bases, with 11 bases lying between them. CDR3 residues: CASSIDEEPGNQPQHF. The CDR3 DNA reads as TGTGCCAGTAGTATAGATGAGGAGCCCGGCAATCAGCCCCAGCATTTT.

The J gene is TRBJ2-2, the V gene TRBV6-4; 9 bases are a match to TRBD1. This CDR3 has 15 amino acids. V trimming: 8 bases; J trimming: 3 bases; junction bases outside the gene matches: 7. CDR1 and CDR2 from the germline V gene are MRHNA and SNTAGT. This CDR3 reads CASAPGDRDTGELFF. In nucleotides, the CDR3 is TGTGCCAGCGCCCCAGGGGACAGGGACACCGGGGAGCTGTTTTTT.

The CDR3 protein is CASSEAGGGGEQYF. CDR3 sequence (DNA): TGTGCCAGCAGTGAAGCAGGCGGCGGAGGCGAGCAGTACTTC. The rearrangement joins TRBV2 to TRBJ2-7, with D perhaps TRBD2 (5 bases). The CDR3 runs 14 residues. CDR1 and CDR2 (germline): SNHLY, FYNNEI. Deletions cut 0 bases from V and 6 bases from J, with 12 bases between.

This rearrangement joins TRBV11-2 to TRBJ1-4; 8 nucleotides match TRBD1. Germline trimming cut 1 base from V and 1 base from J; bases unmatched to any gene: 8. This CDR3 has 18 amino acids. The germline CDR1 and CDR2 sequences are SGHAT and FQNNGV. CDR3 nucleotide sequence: TGTGCCAGCAGCTTAGCCGACAGGGGTTGGGGAACTAATGAAAAACTGTTTTTT. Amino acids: CASSLADRGWGTNEKLFF.

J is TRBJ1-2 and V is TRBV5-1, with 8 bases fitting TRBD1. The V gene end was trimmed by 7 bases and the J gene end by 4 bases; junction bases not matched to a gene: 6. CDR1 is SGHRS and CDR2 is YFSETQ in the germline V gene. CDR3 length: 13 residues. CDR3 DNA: TGCGCCAGCTCTCAGGGGGCGGGCTATGGCTACACCTTC. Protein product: CASSQGAGYGYTF.

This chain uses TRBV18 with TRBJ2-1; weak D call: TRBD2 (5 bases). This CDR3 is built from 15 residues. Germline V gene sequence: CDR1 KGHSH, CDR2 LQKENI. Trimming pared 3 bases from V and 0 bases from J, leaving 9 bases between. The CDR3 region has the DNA TGTGCCAGCTCACCCTTCAGCGGCTCCTACAATGAGCAGTTCTTC. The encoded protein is CASSPFSGSYNEQFF.

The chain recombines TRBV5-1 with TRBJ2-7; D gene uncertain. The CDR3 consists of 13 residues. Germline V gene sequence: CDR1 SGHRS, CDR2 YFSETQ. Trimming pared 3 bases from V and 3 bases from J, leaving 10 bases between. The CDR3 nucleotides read TGCGCCAGCAGCTGGGCGGCCAACTACGAGCAGTACTTC. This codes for CASSWAANYEQYF.

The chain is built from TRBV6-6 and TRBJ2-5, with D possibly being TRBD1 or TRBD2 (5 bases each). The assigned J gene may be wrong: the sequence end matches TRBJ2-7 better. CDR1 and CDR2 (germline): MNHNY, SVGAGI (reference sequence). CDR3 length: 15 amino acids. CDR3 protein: CASSKTPGTAYEQYF. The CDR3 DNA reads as TGTGCCAGCAGCAAAACCCCCGGGACGGCCTACGAGCAGTACTTC.

The CDR3 loop is CASSRGDRSNEQFF. In DNA form, the CDR3 reads TGCGCCAGCAGCAGGGGCGACAGATCCAATGAGCAGTTCTTC. The chain combines TRBV5-1 with TRBJ2-1, with D tentatively TRBD1 (5 bases). Germline assignment: CDR1 SGHRS and CDR2 YFSETQ. The germline V and J ends were trimmed by 4 bases and 6 bases, with 14 bases remaining between them. CDR3 length equals 14 residues. The full variable domain, its missing parts supplied by reference TRBV5-1 and TRBJ2-1, is KAGVTQTPRYLIKTRGQQVTLSCSPISGHRSVSWYQQTPGQGLQFLFEYFSETQRNKGNFPGRFSGRQFSNSRSEMNVSTLELGDSALYLCASSRGDRSNEQFFGPGTRLTVL.

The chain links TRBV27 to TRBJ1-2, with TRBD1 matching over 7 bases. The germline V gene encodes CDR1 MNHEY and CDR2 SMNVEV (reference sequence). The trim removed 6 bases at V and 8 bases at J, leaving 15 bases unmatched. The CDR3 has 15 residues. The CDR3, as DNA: TGTGCCAGCAGGTTAGGCCCTTCGACAGGGTGGGGCTACACCTTC. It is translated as CASRLGPSTGWGYTF.

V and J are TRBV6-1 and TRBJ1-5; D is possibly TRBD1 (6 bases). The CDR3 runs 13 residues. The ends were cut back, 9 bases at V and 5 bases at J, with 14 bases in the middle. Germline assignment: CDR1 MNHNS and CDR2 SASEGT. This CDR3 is CASKGQRDQPQHF. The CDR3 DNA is TGTGCCAGTAAAGGACAGAGAGATCAGCCCCAGCATTTT.

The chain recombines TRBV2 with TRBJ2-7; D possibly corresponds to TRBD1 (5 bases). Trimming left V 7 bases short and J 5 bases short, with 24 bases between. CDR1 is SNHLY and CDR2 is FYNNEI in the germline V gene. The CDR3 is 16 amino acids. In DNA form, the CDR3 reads TGTGCCAGCAAGGTTAGGGGATCTTCCTTCGTGAACGAGCAGTACTTC. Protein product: CASKVRGSSFVNEQYF.

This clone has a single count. Written as DNA, the CDR3 is TGTGCCAGCAGTTTACGACAGGGAATAGCAGATACGCAGTATTTT. It translates to CASSLRQGIADTQYF. V and J are TRBV28 and TRBJ2-3; 7 bases map to TRBD1. The CDR3 extends over 15 amino acids. CDR1 is MDHEN and CDR2 is SYDVKM in the germline V gene. Trimming removed 2 bases from V and 4 bases from J; junction bases left unmatched: 6.

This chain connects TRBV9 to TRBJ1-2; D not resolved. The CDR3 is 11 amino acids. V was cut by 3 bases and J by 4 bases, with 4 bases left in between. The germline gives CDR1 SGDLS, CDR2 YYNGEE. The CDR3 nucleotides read TGTGCCAGCAGCGGTCCCTATGGCTACACCTTC. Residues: CASSGPYGYTF.